In its sample, the clone carrying this T cell receptor (beta chain) was seen once. The antigen is unknown. The CDR3 extends over 16 amino acids. Germline V gives CDR1 SGHRS, CDR2 YFSETQ. Trimming cost V 0 bases and J 4 bases, with 16 bases left between them. Data came from immunoSEQ multiplex PCR; TCRdb stores just in-frame clones and leaves some out. The top ten clones hold less than 9.5% of a sample with 84,000 or so clones, around 86% of them seen once. This entry is derived from a study of graft-versus-host responses after intestinal transplantation. The clonotype originates from a human donor who was the organ donor for an intestinal transplant. Sequenced material: unstimulated CD8+ T cells sorted from spleen or lymph node cells, taken before transplant. The V gene is TRBV5-1, the J gene TRBJ1-2; D possibly corresponds to TRBD1 (6 bases). The CDR3 DNA reads TGCGCCAGCAGCTTGGTTTCGCAGGGGTTAACCTATGGCTACACCTTC. The encoded protein is CASSLVSQGLTYGYTF.